This T cell receptor beta chain was sequenced during a study of blood T cell repertoires in COVID-19. Study as a whole: Spain, Italy and the United States supplied samples that represented acute and convalescent COVID-19. From T cells, B-cell-depleted T cells, or PBMCs came the material, which was cDNA or gDNA.

Original methodology: Amplification with reference gene primers provided the estimates of nucleated cell counts. Measured with immunoSEQ multiplex PCR; TCRdb has only the in-frame clones, and not every one. D and trimming come from the DNA, and the V and J calls and clone size come from that table. Found here are about 150,000 clones, approximately 88% of them singletons; the top ten hold roughly 5%. Exposed study participants had met a COVID-19 case within 2 weeks before entry. Germline V CDR1 and CDR2: MDHEN, SYDVKM. The CDR3 has 12 amino acids. Deletions cut 7 bases from V and 7 bases from J, with 11 bases between.

The source material was PBMCs or T cells enriched from blood (not recorded which). This chain joins TRBV28 and TRBJ2-1; the D is unclear. This receptor was identified in a man aged 65 to 85 who had been exposed to COVID-19. CDR3 coding DNA: TGTGCCAGCACGTCCCGGGTTAATGAGCAGTTCTTC. Its translation is CASTSRVNEQFF. The complete variable domain, with remaining parts taken from reference TRBV28 and TRBJ2-1, reads DVKVTQSSRYLVKRTGEKVFLECVQDMDHENMFWYRQDPGLGLRLIYFSYDVKMKEKGDIPEGYSVSREKKERFSLILESASTNQTSMYLCASTSRVNEQFFGPGTRLTVL.